The clone carrying this T cell receptor beta chain occurred many times. What it recognizes is unknown. The CDR3 spans 14 residues. Trimming removed 3 bases at V and 4 bases at J, with 13 bases between. Germline V gene sequence: CDR1 MNHNS, CDR2 SASEGT. This entry belongs to a study of early T cells in non-severe SARS-CoV-2 infection. In the study overall: Alpha and beta chains were unpaired, from unsorted whole-blood bulk RNA. Notes on the study in general: Anti-spike CD8 specificities were favored by VDJdb matching, whose results missed private and CD4 specificities.

Each cDNA molecule carried a unique molecular identifier. From the 5' RACE reads, TCRdb called clonotypes with MiXCR, one entry per CDR3 protein. The sample has fewer than 50,000 distinct CDR3 sequences; roughly 7% are singletons. The origin of this receptor is an adult who was a healthcare worker with PCR-confirmed SARS-CoV-2 infection or an uninfected control (not recorded which). The chain employs TRBV6-1 and TRBJ2-7; perhaps TRBD1 as D (6 bases). Sequenced input: whole blood. For the CDR3, the DNA is TGTGCCAGCAGTGAGGGGGTAACAGGGTACGAGCAGTACTTC. As protein: CASSEGVTGYEQYF.